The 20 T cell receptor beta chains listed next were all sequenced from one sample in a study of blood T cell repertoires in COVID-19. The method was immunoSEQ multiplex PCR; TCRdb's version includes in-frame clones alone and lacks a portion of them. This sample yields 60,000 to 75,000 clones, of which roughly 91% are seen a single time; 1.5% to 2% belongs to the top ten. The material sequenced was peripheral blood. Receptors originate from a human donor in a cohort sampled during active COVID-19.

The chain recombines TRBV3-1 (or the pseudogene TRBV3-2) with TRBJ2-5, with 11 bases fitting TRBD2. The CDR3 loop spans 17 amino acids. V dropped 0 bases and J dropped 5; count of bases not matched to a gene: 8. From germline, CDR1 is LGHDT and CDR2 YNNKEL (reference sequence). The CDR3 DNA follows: TGTGCCAGCAGCCAAGATGGTAGCGGGAGGGCCGGGGAGACCCAGTACTTC. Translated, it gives CASSQDGSGRAGETQYF.

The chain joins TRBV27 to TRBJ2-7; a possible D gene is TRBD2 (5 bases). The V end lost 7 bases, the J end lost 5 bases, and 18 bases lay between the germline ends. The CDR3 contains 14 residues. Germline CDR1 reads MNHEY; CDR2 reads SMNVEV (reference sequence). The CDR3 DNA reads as TGTGCCAGCAATAACCAAGGAGGCCAGAACGAGCAGTACTTC. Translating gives CASNNQGGQNEQYF.

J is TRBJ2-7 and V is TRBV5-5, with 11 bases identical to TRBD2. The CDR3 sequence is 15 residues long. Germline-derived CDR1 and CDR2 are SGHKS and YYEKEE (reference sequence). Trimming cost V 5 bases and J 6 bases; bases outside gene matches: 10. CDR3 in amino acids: CASRTTGTSGSEQYF. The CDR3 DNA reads TGTGCCAGCAGAACGACCGGGACTAGCGGCTCCGAGCAGTACTTC.

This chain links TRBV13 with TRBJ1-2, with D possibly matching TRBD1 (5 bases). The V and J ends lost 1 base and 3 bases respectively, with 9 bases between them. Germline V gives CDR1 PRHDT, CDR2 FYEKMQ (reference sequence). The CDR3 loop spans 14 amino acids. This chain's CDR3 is CASSLAGNHYGYTF. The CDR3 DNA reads TGTGCCAGCAGCTTAGCAGGGAATCACTATGGCTACACCTTC.

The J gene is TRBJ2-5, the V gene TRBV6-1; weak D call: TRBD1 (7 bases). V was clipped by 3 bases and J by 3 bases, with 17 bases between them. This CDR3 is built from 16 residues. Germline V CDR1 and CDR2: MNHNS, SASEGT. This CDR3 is CASSEAGLGGKETQYF. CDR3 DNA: TGTGCCAGCAGTGAGGCGGGGTTAGGGGGCAAAGAGACCCAGTACTTC.

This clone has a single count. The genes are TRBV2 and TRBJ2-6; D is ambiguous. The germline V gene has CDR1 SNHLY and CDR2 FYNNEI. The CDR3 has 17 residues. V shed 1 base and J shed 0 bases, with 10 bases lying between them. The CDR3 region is CASSEGRRASGANVLTF. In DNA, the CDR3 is TGTGCCAGCAGTGAAGGCAGGCGCGCCTCTGGGGCCAACGTCCTGACTTTC.

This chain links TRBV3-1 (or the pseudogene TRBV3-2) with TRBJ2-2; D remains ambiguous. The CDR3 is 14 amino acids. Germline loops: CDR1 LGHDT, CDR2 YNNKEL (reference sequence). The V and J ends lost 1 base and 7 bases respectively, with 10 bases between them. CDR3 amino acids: CASSQGRVGGELFF. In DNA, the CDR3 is TGTGCCAGCAGCCAAGGACGGGTGGGCGGGGAGCTGTTTTTT.

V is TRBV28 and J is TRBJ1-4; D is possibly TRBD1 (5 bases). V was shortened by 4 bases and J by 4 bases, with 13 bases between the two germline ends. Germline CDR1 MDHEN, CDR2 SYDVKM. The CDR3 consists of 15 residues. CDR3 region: CASSSWGPFNEKLFF. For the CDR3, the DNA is TGTGCCAGCAGTTCTTGGGGCCCCTTTAATGAAAAACTGTTTTTT.

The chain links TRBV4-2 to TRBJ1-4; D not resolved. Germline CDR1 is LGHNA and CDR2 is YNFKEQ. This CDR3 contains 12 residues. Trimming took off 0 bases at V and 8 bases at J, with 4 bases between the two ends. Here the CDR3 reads CASSQDSEKLFF. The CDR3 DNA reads TGTGCCAGCAGCCAAGACTCCGAAAAACTGTTTTTT.

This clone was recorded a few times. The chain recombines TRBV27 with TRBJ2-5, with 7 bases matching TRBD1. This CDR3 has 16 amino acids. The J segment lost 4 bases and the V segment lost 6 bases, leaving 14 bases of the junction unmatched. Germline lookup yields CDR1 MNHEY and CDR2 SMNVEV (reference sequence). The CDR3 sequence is CASSLMSPTGVETQYF. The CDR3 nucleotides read TGTGCCAGCAGCCTTATGTCCCCTACAGGGGTAGAGACCCAGTACTTC.

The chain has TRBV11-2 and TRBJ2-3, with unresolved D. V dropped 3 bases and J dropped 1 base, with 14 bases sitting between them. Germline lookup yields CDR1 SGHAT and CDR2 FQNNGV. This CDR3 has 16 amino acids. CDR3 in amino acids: CASSLFRQEGTDTQYF. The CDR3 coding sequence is TGTGCCAGCAGCTTGTTCCGCCAGGAAGGCACAGATACGCAGTATTTT. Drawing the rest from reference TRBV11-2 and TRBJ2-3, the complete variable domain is EAGVAQSPRYKIIEKRQSVAFWCNPISGHATLYWYQQILGQGPKLLIQFQNNGVVDDSQLPKDRFSAERLKGVDSTLKIQPAKLEDSAVYLCASSLFRQEGTDTQYFGPGTRLTVL.

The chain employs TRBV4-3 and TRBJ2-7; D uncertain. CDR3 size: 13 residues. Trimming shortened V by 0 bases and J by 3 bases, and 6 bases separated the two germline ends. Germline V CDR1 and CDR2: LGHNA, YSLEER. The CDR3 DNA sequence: TGCGCCAGCAGCCAAGACACGCGCTACGAGCAGTACTTC. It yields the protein CASSQDTRYEQYF.

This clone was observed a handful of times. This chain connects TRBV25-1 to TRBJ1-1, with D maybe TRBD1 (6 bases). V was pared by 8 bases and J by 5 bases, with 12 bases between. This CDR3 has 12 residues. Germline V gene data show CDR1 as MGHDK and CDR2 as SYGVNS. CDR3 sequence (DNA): TGTGCCAGCGGCAGGGGAGTAACTGAAGCTTTCTTT. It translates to CASGRGVTEAFF.

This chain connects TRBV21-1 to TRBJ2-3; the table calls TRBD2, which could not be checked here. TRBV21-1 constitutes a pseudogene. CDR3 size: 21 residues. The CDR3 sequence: CASSKQQRSGRASHKADTQYF. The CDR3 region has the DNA TGTGCCAGCAGCAAACAACAACGGAGCGGGAGAGCTAGTCACAAGGCAGATACGCAGTATTTT.

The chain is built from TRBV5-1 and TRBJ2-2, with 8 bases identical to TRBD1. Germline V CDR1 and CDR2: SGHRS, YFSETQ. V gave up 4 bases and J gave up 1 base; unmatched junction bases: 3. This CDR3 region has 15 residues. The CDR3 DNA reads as TGCGCCAGCAGCCTCGGGACAGGGAACACCGGGGAGCTGTTTTTT. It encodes CASSLGTGNTGELFF.

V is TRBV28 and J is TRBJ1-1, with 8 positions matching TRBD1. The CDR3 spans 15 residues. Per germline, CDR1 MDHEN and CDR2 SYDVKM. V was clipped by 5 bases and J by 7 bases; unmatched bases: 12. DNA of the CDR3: TGTGCCAGCAGTGAAATTGGACAGGGTCGTAATGAAGCTTTCTTT. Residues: CASSEIGQGRNEAFF.

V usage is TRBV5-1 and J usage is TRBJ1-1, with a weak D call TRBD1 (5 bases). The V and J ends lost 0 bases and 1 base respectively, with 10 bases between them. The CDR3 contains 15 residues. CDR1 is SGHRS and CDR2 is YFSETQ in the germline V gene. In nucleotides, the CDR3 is TGCGCCAGCAGCTTGGTTTTCGGGGGGAACACTGAAGCTTTCTTT. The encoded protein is CASSLVFGGNTEAFF.

CDR3 sequence reads: CSVQDHRELFF. In DNA, the CDR3 is TGCAGCGTTCAGGATCACCGGGAGCTGTTTTTT. The chain carries TRBV29-1 and TRBJ2-2; D uncertain. The germline gives CDR1 SQVTM, CDR2 ANQGSEA. Trimming left V 5 bases short and J 9 bases short, with 10 bases between. The CDR3 consists of 11 residues.

CDR3 nucleotides: TGTGCCAGCAGAACCACAGGGTCCACTGAAGCTTTCTTT. Translating gives CASRTTGSTEAFF. The V call is TRBV2, the J call TRBJ1-1; D is perhaps TRBD1 (6 bases). Per the germline V gene, CDR1 is SNHLY and CDR2 is FYNNEI. Trimming stripped 6 bases from V and 4 bases from J, with 12 bases between. The CDR3 has 13 residues.

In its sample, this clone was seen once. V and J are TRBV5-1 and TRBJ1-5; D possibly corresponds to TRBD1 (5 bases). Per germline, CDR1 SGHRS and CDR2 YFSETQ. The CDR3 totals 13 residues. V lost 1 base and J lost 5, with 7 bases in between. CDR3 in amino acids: CASSLMTDQPQHF. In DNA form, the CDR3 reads TGCGCCAGCAGCTTGATGACAGATCAGCCCCAGCATTTT. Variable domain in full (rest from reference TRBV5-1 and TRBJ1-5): KAGVTQTPRYLIKTRGQQVTLSCSPISGHRSVSWYQQTPGQGLQFLFEYFSETQRNKGNFPGRFSGRQFSNSRSEMNVSTLELGDSALYLCASSLMTDQPQHFGDGTRLSIL.